The 8 T cell receptor beta chains presented below share a single source sample, sequenced in a study of regulatory T cells in long-lasting Graves disease. According to the study, TCR beta libraries were built with iRepertoire HTBI primers and CDR3-region Arm-PCR. From the multiplex PCR reads, TCRdb called clonotypes with MiXCR, one entry per CDR3 protein. The table has 550,000 to 700,000 distinct CDR3 sequences, 15% to 20% seen once. The time point is: newly diagnosed GD, antithyroid drugs for less than 3 months. The TCR library was prepared using RNA isolated from PBMCs. This sample also appeared in a second study, on T cells in Graves' hyperthyroidism and ophthalmopathy.

Sequenced here: peripheral blood mononuclear cells (PBMCs), sampled at new diagnosis, from a patient treated with antithyroid drugs. Receptors originate from a man between 18 and 29 years old with Graves disease.

This clonotype was picked up many times. The chain combines TRBV11-3 with TRBJ2-3, with D perhaps TRBD2 (6 bases). Germline V lookup: CDR1 SGHNT, CDR2 YENEEA. The length of the CDR3 is 16 residues. V was shortened by 3 bases and J by 2 bases, with 15 bases between the two germline ends. The CDR3 spells CASSFGAGRITDTQYF. The CDR3 DNA reads TGTGCCAGCAGCTTCGGAGCGGGCCGAATCACAGATACGCAGTATTTT.

The chain is built from TRBV4-1 and TRBJ1-4; D perhaps matches TRBD1 (6 bases). V shed 1 base and J shed 8 bases, with 14 bases lying between them. The CDR3 length is 15 residues. Germline CDR1 MGHRA, CDR2 YSYEKL. The CDR3, as DNA: TGCGCCAGCAGCCAAGTAGGGACCCAGGGGGAAAAACTGTTTTTT. Its translation is CASSQVGTQGEKLFF.

This clonotype appeared a few times. The chain couples TRBV20-1 to TRBJ2-7; tentative D call: TRBD2 (5 bases). The CDR3 totals 12 residues. Deletions cut 4 bases from V and 7 bases from J, with 14 bases between. The germline CDR1 and CDR2 sequences are DFQATT and SNEGSKA (reference sequence). As DNA, the CDR3 is TGCAGTGCTACTGGACTCGCGAGAGAGCAGTACTTC. Translated, it gives CSATGLAREQYF.

This clonotype has more than one count but fewer than ten. The J gene is TRBJ2-3, the V gene TRBV5-1, with 13 bases identical to TRBD2. This CDR3 is 16 amino acids long. V shed 4 bases and J 5 bases; nucleotides not matched to a gene: 7. CDR1 SGHRS and CDR2 YFSETQ come from the germline V gene. The CDR3 loop is CASSGGLAGVEDTQYF. DNA for the CDR3: TGCGCCAGCAGCGGAGGACTAGCGGGAGTAGAAGATACGCAGTATTTT. Together with reference TRBV5-1 and TRBJ2-3, the CDR3 gives the full variable domain: KAGVTQTPRYLIKTRGQQVTLSCSPISGHRSVSWYQQTPGQGLQFLFEYFSETQRNKGNFPGRFSGRQFSNSRSEMNVSTLELGDSALYLCASSGGLAGVEDTQYFGPGTRLTVL.

This clonotype was detected many times. V gene TRBV28 combines with J gene TRBJ1-1; D remains ambiguous. CDR3 length: 12 residues. V dropped 10 bases and J dropped 4 bases, with 13 bases sitting between them. The germline gives CDR1 MDHEN, CDR2 SYDVKM. CDR3 residues: CATRDRATEAFF. CDR3 in DNA: TGTGCCACTAGGGATCGGGCCACTGAAGCTTTCTTT.

The table lists this clonotype with a few counts. The chain employs TRBV7-9 and TRBJ2-7; D might be TRBD2 (6 bases). V lost 8 bases and J lost 7, with 24 bases in between. The germline gives CDR1 SEHNR, CDR2 FQNEAQ (reference sequence). The length of the CDR3 is 15 residues. The CDR3 loop is CASLRDVGLGGEQYF. The CDR3 nucleotides are TGTGCCAGCTTGCGGGACGTCGGTCTTGGCGGGGAGCAGTACTTC.

The table lists this clonotype with many counts. The rearrangement links TRBV27 to TRBJ1-1, with D perhaps matching TRBD1 (5 bases). The CDR3 loop spans 15 amino acids. V was trimmed by 4 bases and J by 0 bases, leaving 12 bases between them. The germline V gene encodes CDR1 MNHEY and CDR2 SMNVEV (reference sequence). The CDR3 region has the DNA TGTGCCAGCAGTTGGGCAGGGAGTATGAACACTGAAGCTTTCTTT. It translates to CASSWAGSMNTEAFF.

This clonotype came up many times. The CDR3 region is CASSLRQVEQYF. CDR3 bases: TGTGCCAGCAGTTTGCGGCAAGTCGAGCAGTACTTC. This chain connects TRBV28 to TRBJ2-7; D not certain. With 3 bases removed from V and 6 bases from J, the gap between germline ends came to 9 bases. CDR3 length equals 12 residues. The germline V gene has CDR1 MDHEN and CDR2 SYDVKM.